The clone carrying this T cell receptor beta chain was found a few times. Its antigen is currently unknown. This entry is derived from a study of T cells in Graves' hyperthyroidism and ophthalmopathy. Turning to the study itself: Peripheral blood was obtained at initial diagnosis, preceding any treatment.

Trimming shortened V by 8 bases and J by 3 bases, and 14 bases separated the two germline ends. The CDR3 contains 14 residues. The source material, RNA transcripts, was used to amplify TCR beta CDR3 regions. The HTBI set primed first-round TCR CDR3 RT-PCR. Each CDR3 protein gets one entry after TCRdb re-called the multiplex PCR reads with MiXCR. The table records around 720,000 distinct CDR3 sequences, over 35% of them present only once. The study's findings and limits: Progression to ophthalmopathy was predicted a median of about 6.6 months early. Blood held most thyroid clonotypes expanded above 0.001 frequency. A model built on 13 V-J features separated ophthalmopathy from stable hyperthyroidism.

What was sequenced was blood. The TCR was taken from a woman in her forties with Graves' hyperthyroidism. The rearrangement links TRBV12-3 or TRBV12-4 to TRBJ1-5, with TRBD1 as a possible D gene (6 bases). The CDR3 DNA sequence: TGTGCCAGCGGAAGAGACAGGTCCAATCAGCCCCAGCATTTT. Translation gives CASGRDRSNQPQHF.